This TCR beta chain was documented in a study of T cells in Graves' hyperthyroidism and ophthalmopathy. V gave up 10 bases and J gave up 2 bases, with 23 bases separating them. The CDR3 length is 16 residues. The germline gives CDR1 SNHLY, CDR2 FYNNEI. Each patient was aged 18 to 65 and had newly diagnosed hyperthyroidism of under 2 months' duration. RNA transcripts yielded amplified TCR beta CDR3 regions. An initial round of RT-PCR targeting the TCR CDR3 relied on the HTBI primer set. MiXCR was run by TCRdb on the multiplex PCR reads, yielding one entry per CDR3 protein. The sample holds around 760,000 distinct CDR3 sequences; about a third are singletons and the top ten take about a third.

The sample comprised blood. The TCR comes from a woman in her 40s with Graves' hyperthyroidism. The chain recombines TRBV2 with TRBJ1-2, with D possibly being TRBD1 (5 bases). Here the CDR3 reads CATSPLRGGGNYGYTF. The CDR3 DNA is TGTGCCACCTCCCCGTTAAGGGGAGGAGGGAACTATGGCTACACCTTC.